This T cell receptor beta chain was captured by sequencing in a study of cytomegalovirus exposure and HLA in healthy donors. PCR primers comprised 60 Vbeta and 13 Jbeta primers. Sequencing was performed with immunoSEQ multiplex PCR; in TCRdb, only in-frame clones are kept and a portion is missing. The table includes roughly 130,000 clones, approximately 8.8% detected once. The V and J ends lost 5 bases and 3 bases, in that order; junction bases with no gene match: 5. In germline, CDR1 is SGHVS, CDR2 FNYEAQ. The CDR3 extends over 14 amino acids. The chain joins TRBV7-6 to TRBJ2-7; 9 bases fit TRBD1. The sample was PBMCs. This TCR came from a man aged 35 to 55 in good health and CMV-seronegative. The CDR3 DNA follows: TGTGCCAGCAGCCGATGGACAGGGGACTACGAGCAGTACTTC. This encodes CASSRWTGDYEQYF.